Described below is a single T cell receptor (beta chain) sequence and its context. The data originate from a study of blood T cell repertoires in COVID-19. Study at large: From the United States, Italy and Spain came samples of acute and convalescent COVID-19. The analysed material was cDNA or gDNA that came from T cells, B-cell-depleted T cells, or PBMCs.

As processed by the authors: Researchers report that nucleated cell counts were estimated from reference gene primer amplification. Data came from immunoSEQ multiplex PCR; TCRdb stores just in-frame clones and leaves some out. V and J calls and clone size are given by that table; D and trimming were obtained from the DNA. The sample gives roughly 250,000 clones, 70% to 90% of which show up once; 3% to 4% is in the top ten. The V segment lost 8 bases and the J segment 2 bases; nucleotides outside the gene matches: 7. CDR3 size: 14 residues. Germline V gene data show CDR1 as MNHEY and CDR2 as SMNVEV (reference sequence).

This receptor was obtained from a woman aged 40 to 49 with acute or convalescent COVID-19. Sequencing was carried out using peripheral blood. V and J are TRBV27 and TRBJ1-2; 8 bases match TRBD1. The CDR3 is CASRPGQENYGYTF. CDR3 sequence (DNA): TGTGCCAGCCGACCGGGACAGGAGAACTATGGCTACACCTTC.